Presented here are 25 T cell receptor beta chains from one specimen sequenced in a study of beta chain features in type 1 diabetes. Study results and caveats: TCRB CDR3 length was moderately but significantly reduced in all four CD4+ subsets of Type 1 diabetes patients.

These receptors lack a known antigen. Reverse transcribing all isolated RNA meant expressed TCRB transcripts were sequenced. Sequenced by immunoSEQ multiplex PCR; TCRdb stores in-frame clones only, minus some. The profile shows some 130,000 clones, roughly 10% of them singletons. The sample was central memory CD4+ T cells from blood. The source is a man aged 25-40 years with type 1 diabetes.

This clone was counted only a few times. This chain uses TRBV5-1 with TRBJ2-3; 7 bases agree with TRBD2. There are 14 residues in the CDR3. Unmatched junction bases numbered 7, after V lost 7 bases and J lost 2 bases. Germline values: CDR1 SGHRS, CDR2 YFSETQ. CDR3: CASGEGTFTDTQYF. CDR3 nucleotide sequence: TGCGCCAGCGGGGAGGGCACATTCACAGATACGCAGTATTTT. Looking up the rest from reference TRBV5-1 and TRBJ2-3 gives the full variable domain: KAGVTQTPRYLIKTRGQQVTLSCSPISGHRSVSWYQQTPGQGLQFLFEYFSETQRNKGNFPGRFSGRQFSNSRSEMNVSTLELGDSALYLCASGEGTFTDTQYFGPGTRLTVL.

To note about this clone: Other nucleotide sequences from this sample produce the same CDR3. As DNA, the CDR3 is TGTGCCAGCAGCTTCTCAGGTCAAGAGACCCAGTACTTC. It yields the protein CASSFSGQETQYF. The genes are TRBV7-3 and TRBJ2-5; the D is unclear. Germline CDR1 SGHTA, CDR2 FQGTGA. V lost 3 bases and J 2 bases, leaving 7 bases between the germline ends. The CDR3 is made up of 13 amino acids. Full variable domain (remainder filled in from reference TRBV7-3 and TRBJ2-5): GAGVSQTPSNKVTEKGKYVELRCDPISGHTALYWYRQSLGQGPEFLIYFQGTGAADDSGLPNDRFFAVRPEGSVSTLKIQRTERGDSAVYLCASSFSGQETQYFGPGTRLLVL.

J is TRBJ2-7 and V is TRBV11-2; TRBD1 agrees at 8 bases. Trimming took 1 base from V and 6 from J; bases not matched to a gene: 2. Germline CDR1 is SGHAT and CDR2 is FQNNGV. The CDR3 covers 13 residues. The CDR3, as DNA: TGTGCCAGCAGCTTAGGACAGGGGAGCGAGCAGTACTTC. Residues: CASSLGQGSEQYF. The full variable domain, completed using reference TRBV11-2 and TRBJ2-7, is EAGVAQSPRYKIIEKRQSVAFWCNPISGHATLYWYQQILGQGPKLLIQFQNNGVVDDSQLPKDRFSAERLKGVDSTLKIQPAKLEDSAVYLCASSLGQGSEQYFGPGTRLTVT.

The chain couples TRBV7-9 to TRBJ2-3; TRBD2 might be the D (5 bases). Germline CDR1 is SEHNR and CDR2 is FQNEAQ (reference sequence). The CDR3 spans 14 residues. V was clipped by 2 bases and J by 4 bases, with 10 bases between them. The CDR3 DNA follows: TGTGCCAGCAGCTTAACACTAGGTGCAGATACGCAGTATTTT. Encoded protein: CASSLTLGADTQYF.

The gene calls are TRBV2 and TRBJ1-1; D remains ambiguous. V shed 3 bases and J shed 5 bases, with 10 bases lying between them. The CDR3 extends over 13 amino acids. Germline-derived CDR1 and CDR2 are SNHLY and FYNNEI. CDR3 nucleotide sequence: TGTGCCAGCAGTGATGAGCGAAGGACTGAAGCTTTCTTT. It is translated as CASSDERRTEAFF.

This clone was seen more than once but under ten times. In DNA, the CDR3 is TGTGCCTGGGGGGCCCAAACAGATACGCAGTATTTT. Protein sequence: CAWGAQTDTQYF. The V gene is TRBV30, the J gene TRBJ2-3, with a tentative D call TRBD1 (5 bases). The CDR3 consists of 12 residues. Germline V CDR1 and CDR2: GTSNPN, SVGIG (reference sequence). The ends were cut back, 5 bases at V and 3 bases at J, with 9 bases in the middle.

This rearrangement joins TRBV6-5 to TRBJ2-7, with D maybe TRBD1 (6 bases). Trimming removed 6 bases from V and 3 bases from J, with 18 bases in between. There are 15 residues in the CDR3. Germline assignment: CDR1 MNHEY and CDR2 SVGAGI. DNA for the CDR3: TGTGCCAGCAGAGCCGGCCTGGGGGCTATCTACGAGCAGTACTTC. This translates into CASRAGLGAIYEQYF.

V is TRBV6-5 and J is TRBJ1-6, with 8 positions matching TRBD1. This CDR3 is built from 15 residues. Germline V gene sequence: CDR1 MNHEY, CDR2 SVGAGI. Losses at the gene ends were 6 bases for V and 8 bases for J; bases not matched to a gene: 9. The CDR3 nucleotides read TGTGCCAGCAGACCCAAGACAGGGGCGGATTCACCCCTCCACTTT. Its translation is CASRPKTGADSPLHF.

V gene TRBV5-1 combines with J gene TRBJ2-3; D is uncertain. Germline CDR1 reads SGHRS; CDR2 reads YFSETQ. Trimming stripped 0 bases from V and 5 bases from J, with 13 bases between. CDR3 size: 15 residues. The CDR3 nucleotides are TGCGCCAGCAGCTTGGGTTTGAGGCCGGAAGATACGCAGTATTTT. Its protein is CASSLGLRPEDTQYF. Based on the CDR3 plus reference TRBV5-1 and TRBJ2-3, the full variable domain is KAGVTQTPRYLIKTRGQQVTLSCSPISGHRSVSWYQQTPGQGLQFLFEYFSETQRNKGNFPGRFSGRQFSNSRSEMNVSTLELGDSALYLCASSLGLRPEDTQYFGPGTRLTVL.

This clone was detected only a few times. Other DNA variants within this sample encode the same CDR3. The chain combines TRBV18 with TRBJ2-3, with 7 bases that match TRBD2. Germline V gene sequence: CDR1 KGHSH, CDR2 LQKENI. V shed 3 bases and J 5 bases; nucleotides not matched to a gene: 5. The CDR3 is made up of 14 amino acids. The CDR3, as DNA: TGTGCCAGCTCACCCGGGACGGGAGGAGATACGCAGTATTTT. Its translation: CASSPGTGGDTQYF.

The chain links TRBV6-1 to TRBJ2-3; no clear D gene. Trimming cost V 6 bases and J 4 bases, with 8 bases left between them. This CDR3 is 12 amino acids long. From germline, CDR1 is MNHNS and CDR2 SASEGT. The DNA for the CDR3 is TGTGCCAGCAGCGTAGTGGCAGATACGCAGTATTTT. Amino acid sequence: CASSVVADTQYF.

The chain links TRBV9 to TRBJ2-1; 10 positions agree with TRBD2. Trimming took 3 bases from V and 4 from J; bases not matched to a gene: 4. The germline CDR1 and CDR2 sequences are SGDLS and YYNGEE. The CDR3 length is 15 residues. CDR3 DNA sequence: TGTGCCAGCAGCGAGAGCGGGGGGGCATACAATGAGCAGTTCTTC. Its protein product is CASSESGGAYNEQFF. The full variable domain, with the rest looked up from reference TRBV9 and TRBJ2-1, is DSGVTQTPKHLITATGQRVTLRCSPRSGDLSVYWYQQSLDQGLQFLIQYYNGEERAKGNILERFSAQQFPDLHSELNLSSLELGDSALYFCASSESGGAYNEQFFGPGTRLTVL.

The chain links TRBV29-1 to TRBJ2-5; D is perhaps TRBD2 (5 bases). CDR1 and CDR2 (germline): SQVTM, ANQGSEA. The CDR3 sequence is 12 residues long. V lost 4 bases, J lost 7 bases, and 13 bases lay in between. The CDR3 DNA follows: TGCAGCGTTGTCGCTTACCGGGGGACCCAGTACTTC. This translates into CSVVAYRGTQYF.

The chain carries TRBV7-9 and TRBJ1-5; D is uncertain. CDR3 size: 15 residues. V lost 1 base to trimming and J lost 2 bases, with 9 bases between them. Germline CDR1 and CDR2: SEHNR and FQNEAQ (reference sequence). The CDR3 region is CASSLGAGGNQPQHF. CDR3 DNA: TGTGCCAGCAGCTTAGGGGCAGGCGGCAATCAGCCCCAGCATTTT.

A few counts support this clone. The rearrangement uses TRBV29-1 and TRBJ2-5, with 15 bases matching TRBD2. J lost 5 bases, V lost 8 bases, and 3 bases had no gene match. The germline gives CDR1 SQVTM, CDR2 ANQGSEA. This CDR3 comprises 13 residues. CDR3 sequence reads: CSYGLAGGETQYF. The CDR3 DNA follows: TGCAGCTACGGACTAGCGGGGGGGGAGACCCAGTACTTC.

This clone was observed a handful of times. The V call is TRBV7-6, the J call TRBJ2-5; TRBD1 aligns across 7 bases. The germline gives CDR1 SGHVS, CDR2 FNYEAQ. CDR3 size: 17 residues. V lost 0 bases to trimming and J lost 3 bases; unmatched junction nucleotides: 10. The CDR3 bases are TGTGCCAGCAGCTTAGCGTATCCGGCAACAGGGGAAGAGACCCAGTACTTC. Translated: CASSLAYPATGEETQYF.

This clone has just a few counts. This rearrangement joins TRBV30 to TRBJ1-2; no clear D gene. Germline CDR1 and CDR2: GTSNPN and SVGIG (reference sequence). The CDR3 is 11 residues long. V shed 1 base and J shed 4 bases, with 4 bases lying between them. The CDR3 region has the DNA TGTGCCTGGAGTGACAGCTATGGCTACACCTTC. Its translation is CAWSDSYGYTF.

This clone was counted between two and nine times. The chain is built from TRBV19 and TRBJ1-6; weak D call: TRBD1 (5 bases). This CDR3 is 14 amino acids long. CDR1 and CDR2 from the germline V gene are LNHDA and SQIVND (reference sequence). V lost 2 bases and J 8 bases, leaving 10 bases between the germline ends. The DNA for the CDR3 is TGTGCCAGTAGTATACAGGGAGGGGATTCACCCCTCCACTTT. Residues: CASSIQGGDSPLHF.

This clone has a count of ten or more. V is TRBV5-1 and J is TRBJ2-3, with TRBD2 matching over 13 bases. The CDR3 is 19 amino acids. The germline V gene has CDR1 SGHRS and CDR2 YFSETQ. After removal of 0 bases from V and 2 bases from J, the junction contained 9 bases not matched to a gene. The CDR3 sequence is CASSLGLAGGRVNTDTQYF. DNA of the CDR3: TGCGCCAGCAGCTTGGGACTAGCGGGGGGCCGGGTAAACACAGATACGCAGTATTTT. The full variable domain, completed using reference TRBV5-1 and TRBJ2-3, is KAGVTQTPRYLIKTRGQQVTLSCSPISGHRSVSWYQQTPGQGLQFLFEYFSETQRNKGNFPGRFSGRQFSNSRSEMNVSTLELGDSALYLCASSLGLAGGRVNTDTQYFGPGTRLTVL.

The genes are TRBV7-2 and TRBJ2-2; weak D call: TRBD1 (6 bases). CDR3 length: 14 residues. Germline assignment: CDR1 SGHTA and CDR2 FQGNSA. V gave up 3 bases and J gave up 6 bases, with 11 bases separating them. CDR3 protein: CASSFWGRPGELFF. CDR3 in DNA: TGTGCCAGCAGCTTTTGGGGGCGGCCCGGGGAGCTGTTTTTT.

The chain has TRBV27 and TRBJ2-2; 7 bases match TRBD1. Germline trimming cut 6 bases from V and 4 bases from J; bases unmatched to any gene: 5. The CDR3 extends over 14 amino acids. The germline gives CDR1 MNHEY, CDR2 SMNVEV (reference sequence). CDR3 residues: CASRTGWGTGELFF. The CDR3 DNA follows: TGTGCCAGCAGGACAGGGTGGGGCACCGGGGAGCTGTTTTTT.

The table lists this clone with a few counts. The rearrangement uses TRBV11-2 and TRBJ1-2, with D hard to call. Trimming shortened V by 1 base and J by 8 bases, and 11 bases separated the two germline ends. CDR1 and CDR2 (germline): SGHAT, FQNNGV. This CDR3 has 13 amino acids. CDR3 amino acids: CASSLAHNSGYTF. The CDR3 nucleotides read TGTGCCAGCAGCTTAGCCCACAATAGCGGCTACACCTTC. Full variable domain (remainder filled in from reference TRBV11-2 and TRBJ1-2): EAGVAQSPRYKIIEKRQSVAFWCNPISGHATLYWYQQILGQGPKLLIQFQNNGVVDDSQLPKDRFSAERLKGVDSTLKIQPAKLEDSAVYLCASSLAHNSGYTFGSGTRLTVV.

This clone was picked up a small number of times. The chain couples TRBV18 to TRBJ1-2; D perhaps matches TRBD1 (6 bases). V lost 3 bases and J 4 bases, leaving 18 bases between the germline ends. The CDR3 spans 16 residues. Germline loops: CDR1 KGHSH, CDR2 LQKENI. The CDR3, as DNA: TGTGCCAGCTCACCGTCCGGACAGCCAAATTTCTATGGCTACACCTTC. Residues: CASSPSGQPNFYGYTF.

This clone occurred a few times. V and J are TRBV5-1 and TRBJ1-2; 7 nucleotides agree with TRBD1. Germline values: CDR1 SGHRS, CDR2 YFSETQ. J was trimmed by 5 bases and V by 3 bases; bases with no gene match: 7. The CDR3 length is 14 residues. CDR3 loop: CASSSGGATYGYTF. CDR3 nucleotides: TGCGCCAGCAGCTCAGGGGGAGCAACTTATGGCTACACCTTC.

This clone was detected a few times. The junction differs from germline at one of its ends, possibly a read error. The chain recombines TRBV6-5 with TRBJ2-7, with TRBD1 matching 8 bases. Germline CDR1 reads MNHEY; CDR2 reads SVGAGI. This CDR3 region has 15 residues. The CDR3 spells CASSNSPGQALEQYF. In DNA, the CDR3 is TGTGCCAGCAGTAACTCCCCGGGACAGGCCTTGGAGCAGTACTTC.